This T cell receptor (beta chain) came from a study of T cells in Graves' hyperthyroidism and ophthalmopathy. This clonotype was counted at least ten times. Amplification of TCR beta CDR3 regions was performed using RNA transcripts as template. First-round RT-PCR with HTBI primers amplified the TCR CDR3 region. TCRdb reprocessed the multiplex PCR reads via MiXCR and lists one record per CDR3 protein. Of about 640,000 distinct CDR3 sequences listed, 20% to 25% are singletons. The source is a young man with Graves' ophthalmopathy. The sample comprised blood.

Here the CDR3 DNA reads TGTGCCAGCAGAGACGAGAGCTCTGAAGCTTTCTTT. It specifies CASRDESSEAFF. The rearrangement links TRBV28 to TRBJ1-1; D is unclear. The V end was cut by 6 bases, the J end by 6 bases, with 11 bases between. Germline-derived CDR1 and CDR2 are MDHEN and SYDVKM. The CDR3 is 12 amino acids.